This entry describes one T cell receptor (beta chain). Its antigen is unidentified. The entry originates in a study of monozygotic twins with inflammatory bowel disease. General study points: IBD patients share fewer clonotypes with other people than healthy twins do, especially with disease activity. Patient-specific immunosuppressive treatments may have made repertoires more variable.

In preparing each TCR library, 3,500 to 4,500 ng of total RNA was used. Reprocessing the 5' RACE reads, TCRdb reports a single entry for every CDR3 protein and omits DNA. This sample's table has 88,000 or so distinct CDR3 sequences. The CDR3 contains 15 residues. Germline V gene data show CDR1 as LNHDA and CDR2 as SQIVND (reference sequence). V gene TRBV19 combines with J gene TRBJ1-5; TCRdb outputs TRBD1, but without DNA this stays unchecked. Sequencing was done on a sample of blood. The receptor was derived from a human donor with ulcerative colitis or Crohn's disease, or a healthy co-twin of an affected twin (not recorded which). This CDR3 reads CASINTGGSNQPQHF.